This record concerns one T cell receptor (beta chain) sequence. This clone was seen only a few times. No cognate antigen has been identified for it. Base-call qualities are not available, and no considerably larger clone is one nucleotide away. The cohort was made up of under 800 healthy bone marrow donors. At the time of sampling, every cohort member was nominally healthy, though immune exposures that went unrecorded were likely present. The donor tested CMV seronegative and was one of the 352 seronegative cohort members. Each donor provided a peripheral blood sample, and peripheral blood mononuclear cells were used for TCR beta sequencing. Genomic DNA extraction from the blood cell samples was performed with the Qiagen DNeasy Blood Extraction Kit. The library was produced with the immunoSEQ multiplex PCR assay. For the multiplex PCR, a mixture combining 60 forward primers for TCR Vbeta segments and 13 reverse primers for TCR Jbeta segments was used. The CDR3 region of rearranged TCR beta genes was amplified from genomic DNA with a multiplex PCR assay. The Illumina HiSeq System was used to sequence the amplified TCR beta libraries as 87-base-pair reads. The original methods were these. A later analysis counted about 76 million unique TCR beta chains across the 666 repertoires, and around 12 million of these chains were shared by at least two donors. A nearest-neighbor algorithm error-corrected the raw reads and collapsed the reads into unique sequences, merging closely related sequences to remove PCR and sequencing errors. To assign V, D and J gene segments, CDR3 sequences were aligned to IMGT reference sequences. For a sequence to be retained, a match of at least six nucleotides was required to both a V gene segment and a J gene segment. Rearrangements were called productive when the CDR3 lacked stop codons and stayed in frame with V and J; all others were non-productive. CDR3 was defined according to IMGT convention as the region running from the second conserved V-encoded cysteine to the conserved J-encoded phenylalanine. The earlier analysis of some 540 of the donors excluded any sequence lacking an unambiguous match to a single V gene segment. An earlier analysis of several hundred of the donors classified V segments as functional when productive rearrangements were above 56.7% and as segregating when the standard deviation between donors was above 5%. A statistical classification framework was developed to diagnose cytomegalovirus status using the catalog of TCR beta chain sequences. In a later analysis, V and J genes were assigned by comparing TCR nucleotide sequences against IMGT/GENE-DB human TR gene sequences. In a later analysis, CDR3 sequences and most-parsimonious VDJ recombination scenarios were assigned using the TCRdist pipeline. A later analysis defined each TCR beta chain by its CDR3 amino acid sequence plus V-gene family, and excluded reads lacking a unique V-gene family. As a way to deal with suspected cross-contamination and a sequencing artifact, a later analysis dropped more than 500 nucleotide sequences that were highly shared and had low generation probability. A later analysis calculated a clonal expansion index for each public chain from normalized within-repertoire ranks of inferred template counts. A later analysis computed generation probabilities with a VDJ recombination model fitted to out-of-frame rearrangements, and checked the results against IGoR. In a later analysis, hypergeometric tests were used to score TCR-TCR, TCR-HLA and TCR-CMV co-occurrence, with a repertoire-size bias correction applied to TCR pairs. In a later analysis, false discovery rates were estimated by permuting HLA or CMV assignments 20 times. In a later analysis, co-occurring TCRs were grouped using DBSCAN, with TCRdist sequence similarity added in when clustering inside HLA-allele-positive subsets. Repertoires with fewer than 30,000 or more than 120,000 public chains were left out of co-occurrence clustering, as were a few repertoires with anomalous nucleotide sharing. TCRdb took over this immuneACCESS table, retaining in-frame rearrangements with V and J assigned. Such tables are incomplete; in checked studies, under half of the missing clones stem from an unresolved V gene, and the remainder is unexplained. From that table come the V and J calls and clone size; the DNA was used to work out D and trimming. The sample yields under 200,000 clones; 62% were counted once. The top ten clones comprise 2.5% to 3% of the sample.

The sample originates from a study of cytomegalovirus exposure and HLA in healthy donors (dated by TCRdb to about 2017). With respect to the entire study: An earlier analysis of several hundred of the donors reported about 290 Gb of sequence data and around 120 million unique TCR beta sequences from about 200 million T cells. About 300 gigabases of sequencing data and around 80 million unique TCR sequences made up an early release that covered approximately 700 HLA-typed donors. Of the 300 to 500 genotyped donors, approximately 81% were placed in the genetic ancestry cluster associated with self-reported Caucasian donors. The aim of the study was to test whether cataloging public T cell receptors could identify signatures of past pathogen exposure. The T cell repertoires of 666 subjects were profiled by immunosequencing and related to cytomegalovirus serostatus. In addition to the first cohort of 650 to 750 subjects, a separate validation cohort of 130 or so different subjects was used. High-throughput TCR immunosequencing, statistical association of individual TCRs with disease status, and machine learning were combined to predict cytomegalovirus infection status. To study patterns of TCR occurrence, a later analysis re-analyzed previously published TCR beta repertoires from around 660 donors and added high-resolution HLA genotyping. The later analysis used no new phenotypic data to find candidate immune exposures, relying instead on TCR beta sequences and their occurrence across donors. In an earlier analysis of several hundred of the donors, high-throughput TCR beta sequencing was used to judge whether each TCR beta V gene segment behaved as functional or pseudogenic. Donor age, sex, ethnicity and CMV serostatus were compiled together with the repertoire data. A later genetic analysis used genome-wide SNP genotypes for about 60% of the roughly 700 donors, treating that subset as a discovery cohort. All discovery cohort repertoires had been generated using a single sequencing platform. HLA typing included class I and class II loci at four-digit resolution. The number of donors typed differed by locus, with about 629-640 for A, B, C, DRB1 and DQB1, roughly 520 for DQA1, about 610 for DPA1, and around 430 for DPB1. A handful of DR-DQ haplotypes were handled as single units for association and clustering because linkage in the cohort was strong. Among under 450 genotyped donors of the cohort, an average of about 240,000 unique TCR beta nucleotide sequences were sequenced per donor, approximately 20% of them non-productive. Broad study findings and their caveats: A later analysis found that most CMV-associated TCR beta chains appeared HLA-restricted, with HLA associations seemingly driven largely by CMV exposure. According to a later analysis, TCR association rates differed among HLA loci, with DRB1 alleles showing the most associated TCRs and HLA-C alleles showing the fewest. In vitro tests confirmed that a few of the cytomegalovirus-associated TCR beta chains recognize cytomegalovirus antigens. In a later analysis, HLA-associated TCR beta chains were found to be more clonally expanded and to have lower generation probabilities than equally common non-associated chains. In this cohort, only TCR beta chains were sequenced, and detectable features were limited by the absence of alpha or paired-chain data. At a false discovery rate of 0.05, a later analysis linked 15,000 to 20,000 TCR beta sequences to specific HLA alleles. Because counts were too low, seventeen rarely observed V segments, including chromosome 9 orphons, were excluded from the earlier analysis of several hundred of the donors. Because some donors lacked HLA typing at each locus, the association tests relied only on the typed subset. Broadly in line with IMGT annotations, most TCR beta V segments showed up in productive rearrangements about 90% or about 30% of the time in an earlier analysis of 450 to 750 of the donors. In both the original and validation cohorts, the classifier was reported to diagnose cytomegalovirus status with high specificity and sensitivity. In a later genetic analysis, a missense DCLRE1C variant was associated with V-gene and J-gene trimming of TCR beta chains, and the association was replicated in an independent cohort. The sequencing pipeline was judged likely to have produced a cluster of highly shared sequence variants as a technical artifact. A further reported finding was that TCR beta sequences accurately predicted the HLA-A and HLA-B alleles for most subjects in the first cohort. Presence/absence analyses assumed roughly uniform sequencing depth across donors, an assumption that may not hold. While some public TCRs were present in many individuals, most TCR sequences turned up only very rarely across donors. Correlated functional status among segregating V segments might reflect linkage disequilibrium, but an unknown experimental factor could not be ruled out. The only immune exposure information available for the cohort was CMV serostatus. In a later genetic analysis, fewer N-insertions in productive TCRs were reported among donors in an Asian-associated ancestry cluster than the roughly 640-donor mean. When HLA alleles, especially DR and DQ, strongly co-occurred, TCR associations were difficult to assign to individual alleles. The study gave a list of 150 to 200 TCR beta chains associated with cytomegalovirus. Some IMGT-functional V segments, including TRBV6-2 and TRBV6-3, could not be told apart with the 87-base-pair reads, so those segments were excluded. A later analysis reported that several top co-occurrence clusters appeared linked to parvovirus B19, influenza, CMV and Epstein-Barr virus. According to the authors, the approach could potentially be generalized to other disease states and immunological phenotypes.

From the cysteine up to the phenylalanine, the CDR3 has a length of 17 residues. Just the 51-base CDR3 DNA is kept, in frame starting at base 1. The germline V gene specifies SGHRS as CDR1 and YFSETQ as CDR2. Here V drops 5 bases and J drops 4 bases, and the junction holds 8 bases not matched to any gene. This TCR came from a man aged 40-49 years in good health and CMV-seronegative. Sequenced sample: PBMCs. The chain is made from TRBV5-1 and TRBJ2-3; TRBD2 fits 15 bases in the junction. For the CDR3, the sequence is CASSRGLAGGPADTQYF. The nucleotide sequence is TGCGCCAGCAGTCGAGGACTAGCGGGGGGGCCCGCAGATACGCAGTATTTT.